The rows below give T cell receptor beta chains drawn from one sample of a study of T-cell reconstitution after alpha-beta-depleted transplantation in children. MiXCR was run by TCRdb on the PCR reads, yielding one entry per CDR3 protein. The sample lists a few hundred thousand distinct CDR3 sequences, roughly a tenth occurring once. The sequenced sample was PBMCs from the stem cell graft donor, obtained from the stem cell graft. These TCRs come from a human donor who donated a stem cell graft to a child with SCID. Each CDR3 is given with its conserved first and last residue. A D gene is named only where the DNA matches it firmly. Expanded clones get a size class; other rows say once, few or many, or leave the size out.

d_gene: .; abundance: many; v_gene: TRBV9; j_gene: TRBJ1-1; CDR3nt: TGTGCCAGCAGCGTTACCGGACACATGAGCACTGAAGCTTTCTTT; CDR3aa: CASSVTGHMSTEAFF
d_gene: TRBD1; abundance: many; v_gene: TRBV4-3; j_gene: TRBJ1-1; CDR3nt: TGCGCCAGCAGCCAAGATCAGGGACAGCCCCCGAACACTGAAGCTTTCTTT; CDR3aa: CASSQDQGQPPNTEAFF
d_gene: TRBD2; abundance: many; v_gene: TRBV9; j_gene: TRBJ2-1; CDR3nt: TGTGCCAGCAGAGAGGGACTAGCGGGGACAAATGAGCAGTTCTTC; CDR3aa: CASREGLAGTNEQFF
d_gene: TRBD2; abundance: many; v_gene: TRBV3-1; j_gene: TRBJ2-2; CDR3nt: TGTGCCAGCAGCCTTTCTCCGAAGACTAGCACAAAACCCGGGGAGCTGTTTTTT; CDR3aa: CASSLSPKTSTKPGELFF
d_gene: .; abundance: many; v_gene: TRBV5-1; j_gene: TRBJ2-5; CDR3nt: TGCGCCAGCAGCTATCAGGGGTTCGGGGAGACCCAGTACTTC; CDR3aa: CASSYQGFGETQYF
d_gene: .; abundance: many; v_gene: TRBV29-1; j_gene: TRBJ1-2; CDR3nt: TGCAGCGTTGAGGAAACCAGGGGTTTCTATGGCTACACCTTC; CDR3aa: CSVEETRGFYGYTF
d_gene: .; abundance: many; v_gene: TRBV20-1; j_gene: TRBJ1-1; CDR3nt: TGCAGTGCCACGGACCACACTGAAGCTTTCTTT; CDR3aa: CSATDHTEAFF
d_gene: .; abundance: many; v_gene: TRBV20-1; j_gene: TRBJ1-2; CDR3nt: TGCAGTGCACCTACCCCTCAGGGTGTTGGTGGCTACACCTTC; CDR3aa: CSAPTPQGVGGYTF
d_gene: .; abundance: .; v_gene: TRBV20-1; j_gene: TRBJ1-1; CDR3nt: TGCAGTGCTAGAACCCGGGAGGGGAACACTGAAGCTTTCTTT; CDR3aa: CSARTREGNTEAFF
d_gene: .; abundance: many; v_gene: TRBV7-2; j_gene: TRBJ1-6; CDR3nt: TGTGCCACCAGAGGGCCAGGGGATAATTCACCCCTCCACTTT; CDR3aa: CATRGPGDNSPLHF
d_gene: .; abundance: many; v_gene: TRBV6-6; j_gene: TRBJ1-6; CDR3nt: TGTGCCAGCAGGTCCAGGGACAATTCACCCCTCCACTTT; CDR3aa: CASRSRDNSPLHF
d_gene: .; abundance: many; v_gene: TRBV28; j_gene: TRBJ1-1; CDR3nt: TGTGCCAGCACCAAGGACAGCATGAACACTGAAGCTTTCTTT; CDR3aa: CASTKDSMNTEAFF
d_gene: .; abundance: many; v_gene: TRBV7-8; j_gene: TRBJ2-3; CDR3nt: TGTGCCAGCAGCTTAAGGCGTCCCGGCACAGATACGCAGTATTTT; CDR3aa: CASSLRRPGTDTQYF
d_gene: TRBD1; abundance: many; v_gene: TRBV12-3/TRBV12-4; j_gene: TRBJ1-4; CDR3nt: TGTGCCAGCAAAGCGTCAAGGAGGGGGCGCGAAAAACTGTTTTTT; CDR3aa: CASKASRRGREKLFF
d_gene: TRBD2; abundance: many; v_gene: TRBV4-1; j_gene: TRBJ2-3; CDR3nt: TGCGCCAGCAGCCAAAGGCTAGCGGGTACAGATACGCAGTATTTT; CDR3aa: CASSQRLAGTDTQYF
d_gene: .; abundance: many; v_gene: TRBV5-1; j_gene: TRBJ1-1; CDR3nt: TGCGCCAGCAGCTACCTCGGGGATACTGAAGCTTTCTTT; CDR3aa: CASSYLGDTEAFF
d_gene: .; abundance: many; v_gene: TRBV7-2; j_gene: TRBJ2-7; CDR3nt: TGTGCCAGCAGCTTAGGGCGGCAGGGCTCCTACGAGCAGTACTTC; CDR3aa: CASSLGRQGSYEQYF
d_gene: .; abundance: many; v_gene: TRBV5-1; j_gene: TRBJ1-4; CDR3nt: TGCGCCAGCAGCCAGACGCCTCCTGATAATAATGAAAAACTGTTTTTT; CDR3aa: CASSQTPPDNNEKLFF
d_gene: TRBD1; abundance: many; v_gene: TRBV15; j_gene: TRBJ2-7; CDR3nt: TGTGCCACCAGCACTAGACAGGGGACCTCCTACGAGCAGTACTTC; CDR3aa: CATSTRQGTSYEQYF
d_gene: .; abundance: once; v_gene: TRBV2; j_gene: TRBJ2-1; CDR3nt: TGTGCCAGCAGTGTTTCAGCTCTGGGTGAGCAGTTCTTC; CDR3aa: CASSVSALGEQFF
d_gene: .; abundance: many; v_gene: TRBV6-1; j_gene: TRBJ2-1; CDR3nt: TGTGCCAGCAGAAAGACCGGGCTGCCGGGCACCTACAATGAGCAGTTCTTC; CDR3aa: CASRKTGLPGTYNEQFF
d_gene: .; abundance: many; v_gene: TRBV12-3/TRBV12-4; j_gene: TRBJ2-7; CDR3nt: TGTGCCAGCAGTTTTTTAGGGCCGCACGAGCAGTACTTC; CDR3aa: CASSFLGPHEQYF
d_gene: .; abundance: many; v_gene: TRBV9; j_gene: TRBJ2-3; CDR3nt: TGTGCCAGCAGCGTTCTCAAAGCGGGCAGGGGCACAGATACGCAGTATTTT; CDR3aa: CASSVLKAGRGTDTQYF
d_gene: .; abundance: once; v_gene: TRBV7-2; j_gene: TRBJ2-7; CDR3nt: TGTGCCAGCAGCTTAGAAGGCAGCTACTCCTACGAGCAGTACTTC; CDR3aa: CASSLEGSYSYEQYF
d_gene: TRBD1; abundance: .; v_gene: TRBV11-2; j_gene: TRBJ1-1; CDR3nt: TGTGCCAGCAGCAGGGACAGGGCCACTGAAGCTTTCTTT; CDR3aa: CASSRDRATEAFF
d_gene: TRBD1; abundance: many; v_gene: TRBV5-1; j_gene: TRBJ2-1; CDR3nt: TGCGCCAGCAGCTTGGGACAGGGAAACCCCACAATAACTTACAATGAGCAGTTCTTC; CDR3aa: CASSLGQGNPTITYNEQFF
d_gene: .; abundance: .; v_gene: TRBV4-1; j_gene: TRBJ1-4; CDR3nt: TGCGCCAGCACAAGAGCGAGCCAGAATGAAAAACTGTTTTTT; CDR3aa: CASTRASQNEKLFF
d_gene: .; abundance: many; v_gene: TRBV29-1; j_gene: TRBJ2-7; CDR3nt: TGCAGCGGATTGGACGGACACTCCTACGAGCAGTACTTC; CDR3aa: CSGLDGHSYEQYF
d_gene: .; abundance: few; v_gene: TRBV3-1; j_gene: TRBJ2-2; CDR3nt: TGTGCCAGCAGCCAAGTTCTCGCGTCCCAACGGAACACCGGGGAGCTGTTTTTT; CDR3aa: CASSQVLASQRNTGELFF
d_gene: TRBD2; abundance: many; v_gene: TRBV15; j_gene: TRBJ2-3; CDR3nt: TGTGCCACCAGCAGCCCTGGGACTAGCGGGGTGACAGATACGCAGTATTTT; CDR3aa: CATSSPGTSGVTDTQYF
d_gene: TRBD1; abundance: many; v_gene: TRBV10-3; j_gene: TRBJ1-5; CDR3nt: TGTGCCATCAGGGACAGGAACAGCAATCAGCCCCAGCATTTT; CDR3aa: CAIRDRNSNQPQHF
d_gene: .; abundance: many; v_gene: TRBV20-1; j_gene: TRBJ2-7; CDR3nt: TGCAGTGCTAGAGATGACGGGGGGCCCTTGCGCGAGCAGTACTTC; CDR3aa: CSARDDGGPLREQYF
d_gene: TRBD2; abundance: many; v_gene: TRBV7-2; j_gene: TRBJ2-1; CDR3nt: TGTGCCAGCAGCCGTCGCGGGACTAGTCAGTATGAGCAGTTCTTC; CDR3aa: CASSRRGTSQYEQFF